This passage covers 11 T cell receptor beta chains from one sample sequenced in a study of identical twins (dated by TCRdb to the mid-2010s). Receptors were amplified or captured by 5' RACE. The instrument was an Illumina HiSeq 2000. TCRdb passed the public sequencing reads through fastp at Q25 and MiXCR, retaining productive beta sequences. Identical CDR3 proteins give one entry, which carries the most common genes and DNA. For this sample there are approximately 620,000 distinct CDR3 sequences; around 8.6% appear just once. Jointly, the top ten make up roughly 0.97% of the sample. These same data were also listed under a study on yellow fever vaccine responses in identical twins.

Material for sequencing was PBMCs. These receptors all come from a woman under 30 in good health.

This chain joins TRBV12-3 or TRBV12-4 and TRBJ2-7, with 7 nucleotides matching TRBD2. The V gene end was trimmed by 5 bases and the J gene end by 5 bases; junction bases not matched to a gene: 15. The CDR3 is 16 residues long. CDR3: CASSPLIASGDHEQYF. The DNA of the CDR3 is TGTGCCAGCAGTCCCCTAATCGCTAGCGGAGACCACGAGCAGTACTTC.

This clonotype was seen only a few times. This chain connects TRBV4-3 to TRBJ2-2; D gene ambiguous. Looked up from germline, CDR1 is LGHNA and CDR2 is YSLEER. V was trimmed by 2 bases and J by 7 bases, leaving 20 bases between them. The CDR3 extends over 17 amino acids. Here the CDR3 reads CASSQIPGLSSGGELFF. In nucleotides, the CDR3 is TGCGCCAGCAGCCAAATACCGGGCCTCTCAAGTGGCGGGGAGCTGTTTTTT.

This clonotype was seen a few times. DNA of the CDR3: TGCAGTGCTAGTCGGGAAGGAGGGGCAGATACGCAGTATTTT. It codes for CSASREGGADTQYF. The rearrangement uses TRBV20-1 and TRBJ2-3; possibly TRBD2 for D (6 bases). Germline loops: CDR1 DFQATT, CDR2 SNEGSKA (reference sequence). The V gene lost 3 bases and the J gene lost 4 bases, with 14 bases spanning the gap. The CDR3 is 14 residues long.

There are a few counts of this clonotype. The chain carries TRBV12-3 or TRBV12-4 and TRBJ1-5; the D gene is possibly TRBD1 (6 bases). V was trimmed by 5 bases and J by 6 bases, leaving 17 bases between them. The CDR3 totals 15 residues. CDR3 coding DNA: TGTGCCAGCAGTGATCCGCAGGGGCGGAGTCAGCCCCAGCATTTT. It is translated as CASSDPQGRSQPQHF.

The rearrangement links TRBV7-9 to TRBJ2-7; TRBD2 is a possible D gene (6 bases). CDR1 SEHNR and CDR2 FQNEAQ come from the germline V gene (reference sequence). Trimming cost V 3 bases and J 3 bases, with 18 bases left between them. This CDR3 has 16 residues. The CDR3 bases are TGTGCCAGCAGCTTTCTCTCCGCGGGACCTAACTACGAGCAGTACTTC. It yields the protein CASSFLSAGPNYEQYF.

In this sample, this clonotype turned up many times. The V and J genes are TRBV7-2 and TRBJ2-1, with TRBD1 identical over 9 bases. J was trimmed by 10 bases and V by 5 bases; bases with no gene match: 12. Germline CDR1 SGHTA, CDR2 FQGNSA. There are 15 residues in the CDR3. In nucleotides, the CDR3 is TGTGCCAGCAGCCCCTATGGGACAGGGACAGGAGAGCAGTTCTTC. Protein: CASSPYGTGTGEQFF.

The V and J genes are TRBV7-8 and TRBJ2-1; D is unclear. Germline assignment: CDR1 SGHVS and CDR2 FQNEAQ. Deletions cut 2 bases from V and 5 bases from J, with 16 bases between. The CDR3 is made up of 16 amino acids. Here the CDR3 reads CASSLIVLSYDNEQFF. The CDR3 DNA reads TGTGCCAGCAGCTTAATCGTACTTTCCTATGACAATGAGCAGTTCTTC.

V is TRBV20-1 and J is TRBJ2-7, with TRBD2 matching 7 bases. Per the germline V gene, CDR1 is DFQATT and CDR2 is SNEGSKA (reference sequence). CDR3 length: 13 residues. The V and J ends lost 3 bases and 6 bases, in that order; junction bases with no gene match: 8. The CDR3: CSARSGGRGEQYF. In nucleotides, the CDR3 is TGCAGTGCTAGGAGTGGCGGGAGAGGCGAGCAGTACTTC.

The chain links TRBV9 to TRBJ2-1, with 8 bases that match TRBD2. The CDR3 consists of 17 residues. J was trimmed by 4 bases and V by 0 bases; bases with no gene match: 9. From germline, CDR1 is SGDLS and CDR2 YYNGEE. CDR3 sequence: CASSVDPSGGVYNEQFF. CDR3 nucleotides: TGTGCCAGCAGCGTAGACCCCTCGGGAGGGGTGTACAATGAGCAGTTCTTC.

The table lists this clonotype with many counts. The chain employs TRBV5-1 and TRBJ2-3; D is undetermined. Germline-derived CDR1 and CDR2 are SGHRS and YFSETQ. V was trimmed by 0 bases and J by 2 bases, leaving 7 bases between them. The CDR3 has 14 amino acids. CDR3 loop: CASSLDQNTDTQYF. In DNA, the CDR3 is TGCGCCAGCAGCTTGGACCAGAACACAGATACGCAGTATTTT.

This clonotype showed up many times. This chain links TRBV25-1 with TRBJ2-5, with 7 positions matching TRBD1. This CDR3 has 14 residues. V shed 4 bases and J 7 bases; nucleotides not matched to a gene: 9. Germline-derived CDR1 and CDR2 are MGHDK and SYGVNS. CDR3 DNA: TGTGCCAGCAGTGTACAGGGGACATCGGGGACCCAGTACTTC. Amino acids: CASSVQGTSGTQYF.